Listed below are T cell receptor beta chains from one sample, sequenced in a study of cytomegalovirus exposure and HLA in healthy donors. Assay: immunoSEQ multiplex PCR; the TCRdb copy retains only in-frame clones and omits some. This table has more than 45,000 clones, about 73% appearing once. What was sequenced was PBMCs. All receptors come from a woman between 55 and 75 years old in good health and CMV-seropositive. CDR3s include the opening cysteine and the closing phenylalanine or tryptophan. D genes are given only for firm matches.

J: TRBJ1-1; D: NA; V: TRBV5-6; CDR3: CAATGFGTEAFF
J: TRBJ2-3; D: TRBD2; V: TRBV7-3; CDR3: CASSLNPGLAGDTQYF
J: TRBJ2-7; D: TRBD1; V: TRBV18; CDR3: CASSPRSTGGSYEQYF
J: TRBJ1-1; D: NA; V: TRBV10-3; CDR3: CAISEGSGGLTEAFF
J: TRBJ1-5; D: NA; V: TRBV6-1; CDR3: CASSEGGSANQPQHF
J: TRBJ2-5; D: TRBD2; V: TRBV4-2; CDR3: CASSQGGGWETQYF
J: TRBJ1-1; D: NA; V: TRBV7-9; CDR3: CASSFLAGGTEAFF
J: TRBJ2-2; D: NA; V: TRBV9; CDR3: CASSVRQSATGELFF
J: TRBJ2-3; D: TRBD2; V: TRBV29-1; CDR3: CSVGLAGSTDTQYF
J: TRBJ2-3; D: NA; V: TRBV7-7; CDR3: CASSPNKEDTQYF
J: TRBJ2-7; D: TRBD2; V: TRBV7-8; CDR3: CASSLPRQRGYEQYF
J: TRBJ2-2; D: TRBD2; V: TRBV5-1; CDR3: CASSSSGGVTGELFF
J: TRBJ1-5; D: NA; V: TRBV2; CDR3: CASTLGGPSGGNQPQHF
J: TRBJ1-3; D: TRBD1; V: TRBV7-9; CDR3: CSSSPRTPTGHTIYF
J: TRBJ1-3; D: NA; V: TRBV19; CDR3: CASSIEDGKNTIYF
J: TRBJ1-2; D: NA; V: TRBV19; CDR3: CASSIPSLADGYTF
J: TRBJ2-7; D: NA; V: TRBV10-3; CDR3: CAIRVDNPPVYEQYF
J: TRBJ1-5; D: NA; V: TRBV7-2; CDR3: CASSYDRRSNQPQHF
J: TRBJ2-5; D: TRBD1; V: TRBV5-6; CDR3: CASSRGTATHWETQYF
J: TRBJ1-1; D: NA; V: TRBV9; CDR3: CASSVGGRGVNTEAFF
J: TRBJ1-1; D: NA; V: TRBV4-2; CDR3: CASSQDWAGEAFF
J: TRBJ1-4; D: NA; V: TRBV27; CDR3: CASSLFPGVTNEKLFF
J: TRBJ1-5; D: TRBD1; V: TRBV7-2; CDR3: CASSLGQGEQPQHF
J: TRBJ1-6; D: TRBD1; V: TRBV5-1; CDR3: CASSLEGANSPLHF
J: TRBJ1-1; D: NA; V: TRBV7-8; CDR3: CASSFQGQDMNTEAFF
J: TRBJ2-1; D: TRBD2; V: TRBV2; CDR3: CAKGGTSGGNEQFF
J: TRBJ1-3; D: NA; V: TRBV18; CDR3: CASSQDSGNTIYF
J: TRBJ2-1; D: TRBD2; V: TRBV2; CDR3: CASGPSGGYNEQFF